A single sample gave rise to the 24 T cell receptor beta chains below, sequenced in a study of blood T cell repertoires in COVID-19. Only in-frame clones appear in the TCRdb table, and some are missing; sequencing was by immunoSEQ multiplex PCR. The repertoire consists of under 300,000 clones, with over 80% occurring once and the leading ten covering roughly 1.9%. Sample: peripheral blood. These receptors came from a man aged 25-45 years who had recovered from COVID-19.

The genes are TRBV7-9 and TRBJ2-7, with TRBD1 matching over 9 bases. V lost 2 bases and J lost 9; bases outside the gene matches: 11. Germline V gene data show CDR1 as SEHNR and CDR2 as FQNEAQ (reference sequence). The CDR3 is 15 residues long. Here the CDR3 DNA reads TGTGCCAGCAGCTTAAGTGGCGCGGGACAGGGTCTGCAGTACTTC. Encoded protein: CASSLSGAGQGLQYF.

The V call is TRBV13, the J call TRBJ1-1; possibly TRBD1 for D (5 bases). Trimming shortened V by 5 bases and J by 10 bases, and 17 bases separated the two germline ends. CDR1 and CDR2 (germline): PRHDT, FYEKMQ (reference sequence). This CDR3 is built from 13 residues. As DNA, the CDR3 is TGTGCCAGCAGCCCCCCCCAGGGAGGGACAGCTTTCTTT. Residues: CASSPPQGGTAFF.

The V gene is TRBV6-2 or TRBV6-3, the J gene TRBJ2-7, with 12 bases fitting TRBD2. V lost 2 bases to trimming and J lost 3 bases; unmatched junction nucleotides: 5. This CDR3 is built from 16 residues. The germline CDR1 and CDR2 sequences are MNHEY and SVGEGT. CDR3 in amino acids: CASSYKTSGGDYEQYF. CDR3 nucleotides: TGTGCCAGCAGTTACAAGACTAGCGGGGGCGACTACGAGCAGTACTTC.

This clone has just a few counts. This chain joins TRBV7-2 and TRBJ1-3; maybe TRBD1 (5 bases). The V gene's germline CDR1 is SGHTA and CDR2 FQGNSA. V lost 1 base, J lost 4 bases, and 14 bases lay in between. The CDR3 loop spans 16 amino acids. The CDR3 here is CASSLDAGMGGNTIYF. The CDR3 region has the DNA TGTGCCAGCAGCTTAGACGCAGGGATGGGGGGAAACACCATATATTTT.

The chain couples TRBV4-1 to TRBJ1-6; 7 bases are shared with TRBD1. Trimming cost V 3 bases and J 9 bases; bases outside gene matches: 8. The CDR3 is 15 amino acids. The germline gives CDR1 MGHRA, CDR2 YSYEKL. CDR3 nucleotide sequence: TGCGCCAGCAGCCAGACAGGGACACCTTCTTCACCCCTCCACTTT. Protein sequence: CASSQTGTPSSPLHF.

The table lists this clone with a count of one. The chain employs TRBV25-1 and TRBJ1-5; no clear D. Germline lookup yields CDR1 MGHDK and CDR2 SYGVNS. This CDR3 is 14 amino acids long. Trimming took off 2 bases at V and 9 bases at J, with 14 bases between the two ends. This chain's CDR3 is CASSEQRAPGPQHF. The CDR3 bases are TGTGCCAGCAGTGAACAAAGAGCTCCCGGGCCCCAGCATTTT.

The rearrangement uses TRBV3-1 (or the pseudogene TRBV3-2) and TRBJ2-7; 10 positions agree with TRBD2. CDR1 and CDR2 from the germline V gene are LGHDT and YNNKEL (reference sequence). Losses at the gene ends were 4 bases for V and 3 bases for J; bases not matched to a gene: 6. The CDR3 runs to 15 residues. Here the CDR3 DNA reads TGTGCCAGCAGCCCGAGGACTAGCGGCTACTACGAGCAGTACTTC. Its translation is CASSPRTSGYYEQYF.

This rearrangement joins TRBV3-1 (or the pseudogene TRBV3-2) to TRBJ1-2; 8 positions match TRBD1. The CDR3 contains 17 residues. V lost 0 bases and J lost 4; bases outside the gene matches: 10. The germline CDR1 and CDR2 sequences are LGHDT and YNNKEL (reference sequence). The CDR3 spells CASSQDIGQGASYGYTF. DNA of the CDR3: TGTGCCAGCAGCCAAGATATTGGCCAGGGGGCTTCCTATGGCTACACCTTC.

The gene calls are TRBV9 and TRBJ1-2, with D unclear. Trimming removed 4 bases at V and 2 bases at J, with 3 bases between. Germline CDR1 reads SGDLS; CDR2 reads YYNGEE. The CDR3 contains 11 residues. The CDR3 coding sequence is TGTGCCAGCAGCTCAAACTATGGCTACACCTTC. Translated: CASSSNYGYTF.

The rearrangement uses TRBV2 and TRBJ1-1, with D maybe TRBD1 (5 bases). V lost 3 bases and J 9 bases, leaving 23 bases between the germline ends. Germline CDR1 and CDR2: SNHLY and FYNNEI. There are 16 residues in the CDR3. In DNA form, the CDR3 reads TGTGCCAGCAGTGATGGTGGGGCCTTCGCACCCTATCAAGCTTTCTTT. Residues: CASSDGGAFAPYQAFF.

This clone has a handful of counts. The chain recombines TRBV10-3 with TRBJ1-4, with D maybe TRBD1 (6 bases). CDR3 size: 16 residues. V was shortened by 0 bases and J by 7 bases, with 15 bases between the two germline ends. CDR1 and CDR2 from the germline V gene are ENHRY and SYGVKD. The CDR3 DNA reads TGTGCCATCAGTGAGTCGACTCAGGGGATGAGTGAAAAACTGTTTTTT. Residues: CAISESTQGMSEKLFF.

The V call is TRBV27, the J call TRBJ1-2; TRBD1 might be the D (5 bases). Germline V gene data show CDR1 as MNHEY and CDR2 as SMNVEV (reference sequence). The CDR3 is made up of 13 amino acids. Trimming shortened V by 4 bases and J by 2 bases, and 8 bases separated the two germline ends. CDR3 region: CASSSRVNYGYTF. The CDR3 DNA is TGTGCCAGCAGTTCCAGGGTCAACTATGGCTACACCTTC.

The chain carries TRBV6-5 and TRBJ2-5; 7 nucleotides align to TRBD1. The germline CDR1 and CDR2 sequences are MNHEY and SVGAGI. The CDR3 has 14 residues. The V segment lost 4 bases and the J segment 4 bases; nucleotides outside the gene matches: 6. The CDR3 DNA is TGTGCCAGCAGTTTACAGGGGATTACAGAGACCCAGTACTTC. Residues: CASSLQGITETQYF.

This clone was recorded only once. The V and J genes are TRBV5-1 and TRBJ1-4, with TRBD1 matching over 11 bases. CDR3 length: 14 residues. The germline V gene encodes CDR1 SGHRS and CDR2 YFSETQ. The V and J ends lost 4 bases and 7 bases, in that order; junction bases with no gene match: 3. CDR3 in amino acids: CASSPGTGGEKLFF. In DNA, the CDR3 is TGCGCCAGCAGCCCAGGGACAGGGGGTGAAAAACTGTTTTTT.

J is TRBJ2-1 and V is TRBV7-3; TRBD2 agrees at 11 bases. Germline V gives CDR1 SGHTA, CDR2 FQGTGA. The length of the CDR3 is 15 residues. The V gene end was trimmed by 5 bases and the J gene end by 5 bases; junction bases not matched to a gene: 5. CDR3 amino acids: CASSRLAGSHNEQFF. The CDR3 DNA is TGTGCCAGCAGCCGACTAGCGGGGTCTCACAATGAGCAGTTCTTC. The whole variable domain, filled in from reference TRBV7-3 and TRBJ2-1, reads GAGVSQTPSNKVTEKGKYVELRCDPISGHTALYWYRQSLGQGPEFLIYFQGTGAADDSGLPNDRFFAVRPEGSVSTLKIQRTERGDSAVYLCASSRLAGSHNEQFFGPGTRLTVL.

This chain connects TRBV28 to TRBJ1-6, with D possibly being TRBD1 (6 bases). Germline V gene lookup returns CDR1 MDHEN and CDR2 SYDVKM. V gave up 7 bases and J gave up 8 bases, with 15 bases separating them. The CDR3 contains 14 residues. Written as DNA, the CDR3 is TGTGCCAGCATCTTGACAGGTTCTGATTCACCCCTCCACTTT. It translates to CASILTGSDSPLHF.

The V gene is TRBV3-1 (or the pseudogene TRBV3-2), the J gene TRBJ1-3; D remains unclear. This CDR3 region has 11 residues. The V gene lost 3 bases and the J gene lost 7 bases, with 4 bases spanning the gap. The germline V gene encodes CDR1 LGHDT and CDR2 YNNKEL (reference sequence). In DNA, the CDR3 is TGTGCCAGCAGCCATTCTAACACCATATATTTT. Translation gives CASSHSNTIYF.

This chain joins TRBV9 and TRBJ1-4, with TRBD1 matching 7 bases. This CDR3 is 18 amino acids long. The J segment lost 0 bases and the V segment lost 3 bases, leaving 11 bases of the junction unmatched. Germline V gives CDR1 SGDLS, CDR2 YYNGEE. CDR3 DNA sequence: TGTGCCAGCAGCGGGGGACACCCAGGGGGATCAACTAATGAAAAACTGTTTTTT. Its translation: CASSGGHPGGSTNEKLFF.

This clone was seen only once. The CDR3 loop reads CAISEWKGEHRTQYF. CDR3 DNA sequence: TGTGCCATCAGTGAGTGGAAGGGAGAACATCGGACCCAGTACTTC. This chain joins TRBV10-3 and TRBJ2-5, with D tentatively TRBD2 (5 bases). The V gene lost 1 base and the J gene lost 7 bases, with 16 bases spanning the gap. The CDR3 length is 15 residues. Germline V lookup: CDR1 ENHRY, CDR2 SYGVKD.

The V gene is TRBV6-4, the J gene TRBJ2-7; TRBD1 aligns across 10 bases. This CDR3 region has 14 residues. Germline V CDR1 and CDR2: MRHNA, SNTAGT. V was pared by 11 bases and J by 3 bases, with 10 bases of the junction left unmatched. The CDR3 protein is CAGQTGTGVYEQYV. CDR3 sequence (DNA): TGTGCCGGACAAACCGGGACAGGGGTCTACGAGCAGTACGTC.

The chain joins TRBV7-9 to TRBJ2-1, with 8 bases lining up with TRBD1. The CDR3 is 16 amino acids. The germline CDR1 and CDR2 sequences are SEHNR and FQNEAQ (reference sequence). The ends lost 5 bases at V and 4 bases at J; junction bases unmatched: 10. Here the CDR3 reads CASSPSTGAGYNEQFF. The CDR3 DNA reads TGTGCCAGCAGCCCATCGACAGGGGCGGGGTACAATGAGCAGTTCTTC.

The genes are TRBV3-1 (or the pseudogene TRBV3-2) and TRBJ1-2; D unresolved. Trimming left V 4 bases short and J 0 bases short, with 15 bases between. CDR1 is LGHDT and CDR2 is YNNKEL in the germline V gene (reference sequence). The CDR3 length is 16 residues. DNA of the CDR3: TGTGCCAGCAGCCTAACGCCGGGTCGGACTAACTATGGCTACACCTTC. Encoded protein: CASSLTPGRTNYGYTF.

The chain couples TRBV6-2 or TRBV6-3 to TRBJ1-5; D remains ambiguous. The CDR3 consists of 13 residues. CDR1 MNHEY and CDR2 SVGEGT come from the germline V gene. V lost 2 bases to trimming and J lost 4 bases, with 6 bases between them. The CDR3, as DNA: TGTGCCAGCAGTTACAGGAGTAATCAGCCCCAGCATTTT. It translates to CASSYRSNQPQHF.

This sequence joins TRBV2 and TRBJ1-5, with D hard to call. Trimming took off 5 bases at V and 0 bases at J, with 11 bases between the two ends. The CDR3 consists of 15 residues. Germline lookup yields CDR1 SNHLY and CDR2 FYNNEI. In nucleotides, the CDR3 is TGTGCCAGCAGTCGGTTAAATCTTAGCAATCAGCCCCAGCATTTT. This codes for CASSRLNLSNQPQHF.